The T cell receptor beta chain described here comes from a study of blood T cell repertoires in COVID-19. Study summary: Samples came from the United States, Italy and Spain, spanning acute and convalescent COVID-19. T cells, B-cell-depleted T cells, or PBMCs supplied cDNA or gDNA.

The CDR3 loop spans 15 amino acids. Germline assignment: CDR1 LGHDT and CDR2 YNNKEL (reference sequence). J was trimmed by 2 bases and V by 3 bases; bases with no gene match: 3. Generated by immunoSEQ multiplex PCR, the TCRdb table keeps only in-frame clones and is missing some. The table includes roughly 230,000 clones, roughly 85% detected once. The source of this sequence is a middle-aged man with acute or convalescent COVID-19. Sequenced sample: peripheral blood. The V call is TRBV3-1 (or the pseudogene TRBV3-2), the J call TRBJ1-3, with TRBD1 identical over 8 bases. The CDR3 DNA reads TGTGCCAGCAGCCAGCCGACAGGGGCTGGAAACACCATATATTTT. Translating gives CASSQPTGAGNTIYF.